The clone carrying this TCR beta chain was observed a few times. What it recognizes is unknown. The record originates from a study of T-cell reconstitution after alpha-beta-depleted transplantation in children. Points from the study as a whole: The study traced high day-60 TCRbeta diversity in some patients to surviving recipient T cells and thymic progenitors. The main origin of T-cell counts and diversity one year after transplant was newly produced T cells.

The CDR3 extends over 16 amino acids. V was shortened by 4 bases and J by 4 bases, with 17 bases between the two germline ends. Germline-derived CDR1 and CDR2 are SQVTM and ANQGSEA. Unique molecular identifiers were incorporated into the prepared TCRbeta library. MiXCR, applied by TCRdb to the PCR reads, yields one record per CDR3 protein. Among more than 400,000 distinct CDR3 sequences listed, about 10% were seen once. The sequence was obtained from a female patient aged 2 to 10 who had a stem cell transplant for aplastic anemia, so the T cells may come from the graft donor. The chain recombines TRBV29-1 with TRBJ2-6; D assignment may be TRBD1 or TRBD2 (5 bases each). The sample here was PBMCs, mostly from graft donor cells, taken 180 days after TCRalphabeta/CD19-depleted stem cell transplant. The chain's CDR3 is CSVGNFLGDGANVLTF. In DNA, the CDR3 is TGCAGCGTTGGGAATTTTCTAGGGGACGGGGCCAACGTCCTGACTTTC. Looking up the rest from reference TRBV29-1 and TRBJ2-6 gives the full variable domain: SAVISQKPSRDICQRGTSLTIQCQVDSQVTMMFWYRQQPGQSLTLIATANQGSEATYESGFVIDKFPISRPNLTFSTLTVSNMSPEDSSIYLCSVGNFLGDGANVLTFGAGSRLTVL.